The rows below give T cell receptor beta chains drawn from one sample of a study of shared clonotypes between healthy human individuals. The protocol was immunoSEQ multiplex PCR, while the TCRdb copy is restricted to in-frame clones and leaves out a portion. The table lists 1.4 million or so clones, 98% to 99% of them singletons. The sequenced sample consisted of naive CD4+ T cells sorted from blood. The receptors stem from a man aged 25-45 years in good health. CDR3s include the opening cysteine and the closing phenylalanine or tryptophan. D genes are given only for firm matches. A clone size is listed for some rows: how often the clone was seen (once, few, many), or a class if it is expanded.

TRBJ1-5 | NA | TRBV11-1 | TRBD1 | TGTGCCAGCAGCTTCAGGGGGTCTCAGCCCCAGCATTTT | CASSFRGSQPQHF
TRBJ2-5 | NA | TRBV18 | NA | TGTGCCAGCTCACCTAGACGAGAGGAGACCCAGTACTTC | CASSPRREETQYF
TRBJ2-6 | NA | TRBV7-3 | TRBD2 | TGTGCCAGCAGCTTAACTGGACTAGCGGTAACTGGGGCCAACGTCCTGACTTTC | CASSLTGLAVTGANVLTF
TRBJ1-5 | NA | TRBV19 | TRBD1 | TGTGCCAGCCAGCTAGACAGGGGGCCTGGCAATCAGCCCCAGCATTTT | CASQLDRGPGNQPQHF
TRBJ2-5 | NA | TRBV7-2 | NA | TGTGCCAGCAGCTTCCCAGCTTCCCGGGCGGGCCACGGGTCCCAGTACTTC | CASSFPASRAGHGSQYF
TRBJ1-5 | NA | TRBV6-1 | TRBD1 | TGTGCCAGCAGTAACCCGGGACAGGGTGGACAGCCCCAGCATTTT | CASSNPGQGGQPQHF
TRBJ2-1 | NA | TRBV4-1 | TRBD2 | TGCGCCAGCAGCCCCGTAGCGGGAGGGCTTGCGAATGAGCAGTTCTTC | CASSPVAGGLANEQFF
TRBJ2-2 | NA | TRBV5-1 | NA | TGCGCCAGCAGCTTGGAGTCGGGAGAAGGCACCGGGGAGCTGTTTTTT | CASSLESGEGTGELFF
TRBJ2-2 | NA | TRBV30 | TRBD1 | TGTGCCTGGAGTGTCTATGCCGGGACAGGCTTTGGCGGGGAGCTGTTTTTT | CAWSVYAGTGFGGELFF
TRBJ2-3 | NA | TRBV5-1 | TRBD1 | TGCGCCAGCAGCTATCGGACAGGTCCAGATACGCAGTATTTT | CASSYRTGPDTQYF
TRBJ2-7 | NA | TRBV6-5 | NA | TGTGCCAGCAGTCGGGCCCAGGGTGTCCACGAGCAGTACTTC | CASSRAQGVHEQYF
TRBJ2-1 | NA | TRBV7-2 | NA | TGTGCCAGCAGCTTGCGGCGGAACTCCTACAATGAGCAGTTCTTC | CASSLRRNSYNEQFF
TRBJ1-2 | NA | TRBV19 | NA | TGTGCCAGTAGTATTTCGGGGAGGGACTATGGCTACACCTTC | CASSISGRDYGYTF
TRBJ2-2 | NA | TRBV27 | NA | TGTGCCAGCAGCCCGGGACTGAACACCGGGGAGCTGTTTTTT | CASSPGLNTGELFF
TRBJ2-7 | few | TRBV7-4 | NA | TGTGCCAGCAGCTTAGCGACTTGTTGGTACTTC | CASSLATCWYF
TRBJ2-7 | NA | TRBV5-1 | TRBD2 | TGCGCCAGCAGCTTGGCGGGACTAGCGGGGATCTCCTACGAGCAGTACTTC | CASSLAGLAGISYEQYF
TRBJ2-1 | once | TRBV11-2 | TRBD2 | TGTGCCAGCAGCTTAGGGCTAGCGGGAGGGAATGAGCAGTTCTTC | CASSLGLAGGNEQFF
TRBJ2-7 | NA | TRBV10-1 | NA | TGCGCCAGCAGTGAGCTTGGGACGTCCGAGCAGTACTTC | CASSELGTSEQYF
TRBJ2-7 | NA | TRBV30 | NA | TGTGCCGTAAGTCCGCCGGGACCTACTTTC | CAVSPPGPTF
TRBJ1-3 | NA | TRBV15 | NA | TGTGCCACCAGCAGGGACAGAAACACCATATATTTT | CATSRDRNTIYF
TRBJ2-7 | NA | TRBV28 | NA | TGTGCCAGCAGCTCCCCGGGGGGCCTTTCCTACGAGCAGTACTTC | CASSSPGGLSYEQYF
TRBJ1-1 | NA | TRBV28 | TRBD1 | TGTGCCAGCATTCCCAATGGGGACAGGGAGGCTGAAGCTTTCTTT | CASIPNGDREAEAFF